The 32 T cell receptor beta chains presented below share a single source sample, sequenced in a study of T cells in Graves' hyperthyroidism and ophthalmopathy. What was amplified from RNA transcripts were TCR beta CDR3 regions. First-round RT-PCR targeting the TCR CDR3 was performed with the HTBI primer set. TCRdb ran MiXCR on the multiplex PCR reads and lists one entry per CDR3 protein. This table holds 500,000 to 650,000 distinct CDR3 sequences, about 20% found once. The sample was blood. The receptors were gathered from a man between 35 and 55 years old with Graves' ophthalmopathy.

The chain recombines TRBV20-1 with TRBJ2-3, with D perhaps TRBD2 (6 bases). This CDR3 spans 12 amino acids. V was clipped by 5 bases and J by 4 bases, with 10 bases between them. In germline, CDR1 is DFQATT, CDR2 SNEGSKA (reference sequence). This CDR3 is CSAVGGPDTQYF. In DNA form, the CDR3 reads TGCAGTGCTGTTGGAGGGCCAGATACGCAGTATTTT.

The chain recombines TRBV4-1 with TRBJ1-1, with 9 nucleotides matching TRBD1. The CDR3 has 15 amino acids. The germline V gene has CDR1 MGHRA and CDR2 YSYEKL. V gave up 4 bases and J gave up 1 base; unmatched junction bases: 4. The CDR3 reads CASSPPDRGNTEAFF. In DNA form, the CDR3 reads TGCGCCAGCAGCCCACCGGACAGGGGGAACACTGAAGCTTTCTTT.

The chain recombines TRBV4-2 with TRBJ1-1; the D gene is possibly TRBD1 (5 bases). With 4 bases removed from V and 3 bases from J, the gap between germline ends came to 21 bases. Germline V CDR1 and CDR2: LGHNA, YNFKEQ. The CDR3 consists of 17 residues. DNA of the CDR3: TGTGCCAGCAGCCCCTCTCCCCGAGGGGAATTGGACACTGAAGCTTTCTTT. It is translated as CASSPSPRGELDTEAFF.

The table lists this clonotype with many counts. This chain links TRBV18 with TRBJ1-1; a possible D gene is TRBD1 (5 bases). This CDR3 comprises 15 residues. V was pared by 6 bases and J by 1 base, with 15 bases between. Germline loops: CDR1 KGHSH, CDR2 LQKENI. CDR3 sequence (DNA): TGTGCCAGCTCCCTCCGGGGGATGCAGAACACTGAAGCTTTCTTT. Residues: CASSLRGMQNTEAFF.

CDR3 DNA sequence: TGTGCCAGCTCATCGGGACCCCGGAAGGATGAGCAGTTCTTC. It translates to CASSSGPRKDEQFF. This chain links TRBV18 with TRBJ2-1; D may be TRBD1 or TRBD2 (5 bases each). Germline V gene data show CDR1 as KGHSH and CDR2 as LQKENI. Trimming cost V 5 bases and J 8 bases, with 16 bases left between them. The CDR3 spans 14 residues.

This clonotype was counted only a few times. The chain couples TRBV24-1 to TRBJ1-2; maybe TRBD1 (6 bases). The V end lost 5 bases, the J end lost 7 bases, and 19 bases lay between the germline ends. The CDR3 has 15 amino acids. Germline V gives CDR1 KGHDR, CDR2 SFDVKD. Written as DNA, the CDR3 is TGTGCCACCAGTGTCACGGACAGAGGCTTCGCTGGCTACACCTTC. It encodes CATSVTDRGFAGYTF.

The J gene is TRBJ1-1, the V gene TRBV2; weak D call: TRBD1 (5 bases). Between the trimmed V and J ends, which lost 4 bases and 5 bases, there was a span of 11 bases. This CDR3 is 13 amino acids long. Per germline, CDR1 SNHLY and CDR2 FYNNEI. The CDR3 region has the DNA TGTGCCAGCAGTGTCTCGGGGGGGACTGAAGCTTTCTTT. Protein product: CASSVSGGTEAFF.

This clonotype was seen many times. This chain links TRBV12-3 or TRBV12-4 with TRBJ2-2; D assignment may be TRBD1 or TRBD2 (5 bases each). CDR3 length: 13 amino acids. V was trimmed by 6 bases and J by 8 bases, leaving 13 bases between them. Here the CDR3 DNA reads TGTGCCAGCAGGACCGGGACCTTAGGGGAGCTGTTTTTT. Its protein is CASRTGTLGELFF.

This clonotype was counted between two and nine times. The chain joins TRBV2 to TRBJ2-5, with 13 bases that match TRBD2. The CDR3 contains 18 residues. CDR1 and CDR2 from the germline V gene are SNHLY and FYNNEI. V was clipped by 1 base and J by 2 bases; unmatched bases: 7. The CDR3 DNA is TGTGCCAGCAGTGAAGATACTAGCGGGAGGGTTGGTCAAGAGACCCAGTACTTC. Its protein product is CASSEDTSGRVGQETQYF. The full variable domain, its missing parts supplied by reference TRBV2 and TRBJ2-5, is EPEVTQTPSHQVTQMGQEVILRCVPISNHLYFYWYRQILGQKVEFLVSFYNNEISEKSEIFDDQFSVERPDGSNFTLKIRSTKLEDSAMYFCASSEDTSGRVGQETQYFGPGTRLLVL.

Many counts were recorded for this clonotype. The V call is TRBV18, the J call TRBJ1-2; TRBD1 aligns across 7 bases. The CDR3 spans 14 residues. Trimming cost V 3 bases and J 2 bases; bases outside gene matches: 3. The V gene's germline CDR1 is KGHSH and CDR2 LQKENI. The CDR3 loop reads CASSPGGQNYGYTF. CDR3 coding DNA: TGTGCCAGCTCACCGGGGGGACAGAACTATGGCTACACCTTC.

This clonotype was observed at least ten times. The genes are TRBV3-1 and TRBJ1-1, with TRBD1 matching over 10 bases. This CDR3 has 15 amino acids. V lost 5 bases, J lost 3 bases, and 6 bases stayed unmatched. In germline, CDR1 is LGHDT, CDR2 YNNKEL (reference sequence). The CDR3 region has the DNA TGTGCCAGCAGCTCCCGGGACAGGGGTTACACTGAAGCTTTCTTT. It specifies CASSSRDRGYTEAFF.

The chain employs TRBV11-2 and TRBJ1-1; D is possibly TRBD1 (5 bases). This CDR3 has 12 amino acids. CDR1 is SGHAT, CDR2 FQNNGV, per germline. V shed 0 bases and J shed 11 bases, with 10 bases lying between them. The CDR3 DNA sequence: TGTGCCAGCAGCTTAGACCGGGGCACGGCTTTCTTT. It translates to CASSLDRGTAFF.

This clonotype was counted at least ten times. This chain connects TRBV28 to TRBJ2-7; D unresolved. The V gene's germline CDR1 is MDHEN and CDR2 SYDVKM. V lost 3 bases to trimming and J lost 4 bases, with 4 bases between them. This CDR3 region has 11 residues. CDR3 in amino acids: CASSLRYEQYF. CDR3 DNA: TGTGCCAGCAGTTTGCGGTACGAGCAGTACTTC. Combining the CDR3 with reference TRBV28 and TRBJ2-7 gives the whole variable domain DVKVTQSSRYLVKRTGEKVFLECVQDMDHENMFWYRQDPGLGLRLIYFSYDVKMKEKGDIPEGYSVSREKKERFSLILESASTNQTSMYLCASSLRYEQYFGPGTRLTVT.

This clonotype occurred a few times. The rearrangement uses TRBV20-1 and TRBJ2-7, with 13 positions matching TRBD2. Germline trimming cut 6 bases from V and 0 bases from J; bases unmatched to any gene: 14. The CDR3 spans 18 residues. Germline V CDR1 and CDR2: DFQATT, SNEGSKA (reference sequence). The CDR3 sequence: CSARTPGLAGTSSYEQYF. CDR3 sequence (DNA): TGCAGTGCGAGAACTCCGGGACTAGCGGGGACCAGCTCCTACGAGCAGTACTTC.

The rearrangement joins TRBV9 to TRBJ2-7, with D unresolved. The CDR3 sequence is 15 residues long. Germline-derived CDR1 and CDR2 are SGDLS and YYNGEE. V was shortened by 2 bases and J by 3 bases, with 15 bases between the two germline ends. CDR3 bases: TGTGCCAGCAGCGTGGGGTGGCGGCCGGACTACGAGCAGTACTTC. The encoded protein is CASSVGWRPDYEQYF.

In its sample, this clonotype was seen a few times. This chain links TRBV20-1 with TRBJ1-3; D remains unclear. Germline loops: CDR1 DFQATT, CDR2 SNEGSKA (reference sequence). V dropped 0 bases and J dropped 0 bases, with 6 bases sitting between them. CDR3 size: 14 residues. Written as DNA, the CDR3 is TGCAGTGCTAGAGATCAGAGCTCTGGAAACACCATATATTTT. Translation gives CSARDQSSGNTIYF.

This clonotype was seen more than once but under ten times. V usage is TRBV24-1 and J usage is TRBJ2-3; 9 bases align to TRBD2. From germline, CDR1 is KGHDR and CDR2 SFDVKD. The CDR3 is made up of 16 amino acids. V gave up 3 bases and J gave up 3 bases; unmatched junction bases: 6. The CDR3 sequence: CATSDRGREGTDTQYF. In DNA form, the CDR3 reads TGTGCCACCAGTGATCGAGGGCGGGAGGGAACAGATACGCAGTATTTT.

This rearrangement joins TRBV5-6 to TRBJ2-7, with D possibly TRBD2 on 5 matching bases. Germline V gene lookup returns CDR1 SGHDT and CDR2 YYEEEE. The CDR3 sequence is 16 residues long. The V and J ends lost 4 bases and 7 bases respectively, with 24 bases between them. CDR3 sequence: CASSLGGGAQLREQYF. The CDR3 region has the DNA TGTGCCAGCAGCCTGGGCGGAGGTGCACAGCTACGAGAGCAGTACTTC. The full variable domain, with the rest looked up from reference TRBV5-6 and TRBJ2-7, is DAGVTQSPTHLIKTRGQQVTLRCSPKSGHDTVSWYQQALGQGPQFIFQYYEEEERQRGNFPDRFSGHQFPNYSSELNVNALLLGDSALYLCASSLGGGAQLREQYFGPGTRLTVT.

This clonotype occurred a few times. The V gene is TRBV5-8, the J gene TRBJ1-4, with 7 bases lining up with TRBD1. CDR3 length equals 13 residues. Germline CDR1 SGHTS, CDR2 YDEGEE. The V segment lost 4 bases and the J segment 10 bases; nucleotides outside the gene matches: 7. The DNA of the CDR3 is TGTGCCAGCAGCAACGGGACAGTGGGAAAACTGTTTTTT. This translates into CASSNGTVGKLFF. The full variable domain, rest sourced from reference TRBV5-8 and TRBJ1-4, is EAGVTQSPTHLIKTRGQQATLRCSPISGHTSVYWYQQALGLGLQFLLWYDEGEERNRGNFPPRFSGRQFPNYSSELNVNALELEDSALYLCASSNGTVGKLFFGSGTQLSVL.

V gene TRBV5-1 combines with J gene TRBJ2-7, with 12 bases fitting TRBD2. After removal of 7 bases from V and 5 bases from J, the junction contained 7 bases not matched to a gene. The CDR3 is made up of 14 amino acids. CDR1 is SGHRS and CDR2 is YFSETQ in the germline V gene. CDR3 sequence: CASGSLAGGDEQYF. CDR3 DNA: TGCGCCAGCGGGTCACTAGCGGGAGGTGACGAGCAGTACTTC.

This clonotype showed up many times. V usage is TRBV30 and J usage is TRBJ1-3, with 9 nucleotides matching TRBD1. Germline CDR1 reads GTSNPN; CDR2 reads SVGIG (reference sequence). After removal of 0 bases from V and 3 bases from J, the junction contained 3 bases not matched to a gene. There are 15 residues in the CDR3. CDR3 amino acids: CAWSVWGQGGNTIYF. CDR3 in DNA: TGTGCCTGGAGTGTATGGGGACAGGGTGGAAACACCATATATTTT.

J is TRBJ2-7 and V is TRBV9; D is unresolved. CDR3 length: 13 residues. Germline CDR1 SGDLS, CDR2 YYNGEE. Trimming shortened V by 3 bases and J by 5 bases, and 12 bases separated the two germline ends. The CDR3 DNA follows: TGTGCCAGCAGCGAAAGGGCTTCGGACGAGCAGTACTTC. As protein: CASSERASDEQYF.

This clonotype was picked up many times. This chain connects TRBV6-1 to TRBJ2-1, with 11 bases matching TRBD2. In germline, CDR1 is MNHNS, CDR2 SASEGT. This CDR3 has 20 amino acids. V shed 5 bases, J shed 0 bases, and the junction held 15 bases outside the gene matches. The CDR3 coding sequence is TGTGCCAGCAGTACCCAGCCCGGGACTAGCGGATTAAGCTCCTACAATGAGCAGTTCTTC. This encodes CASSTQPGTSGLSSYNEQFF.

This clonotype was counted a few times. CDR3 coding DNA: TGTGCCAGCAGCCCTTTAGGCGGGTCGGGAGTCCCAGAGACCCAGTACTTC. Its translation: CASSPLGGSGVPETQYF. The V and J genes are TRBV7-3 and TRBJ2-5; perhaps TRBD2 as D (6 bases). The V gene lost 5 bases and the J gene lost 4 bases, with 23 bases spanning the gap. Germline V gene lookup returns CDR1 SGHTA and CDR2 FQGTGA. CDR3 length equals 17 residues.

This clonotype was observed a handful of times. The chain recombines TRBV4-1 with TRBJ2-6; a possible D gene is TRBD1 (5 bases). The V end was cut by 4 bases, the J end by 0 bases, with 22 bases between. CDR1 and CDR2 (germline): MGHRA, YSYEKL. The CDR3 is made up of 20 amino acids. The CDR3 region has the DNA TGCGCCAGCAGCCCCTCAAGGTTCATGGGGCTCGGCTCTGGGGCCAACGTCCTGACTTTC. Its translation is CASSPSRFMGLGSGANVLTF.

This clonotype was observed many times. The chain carries TRBV27 and TRBJ2-1, with a tentative D call TRBD2 (5 bases). With 2 bases removed from V and 0 bases from J, the gap between germline ends came to 8 bases. Germline V CDR1 and CDR2: MNHEY, SMNVEV (reference sequence). CDR3 length: 15 residues. Here the CDR3 reads CASSLVLVSYNEQFF. The CDR3, as DNA: TGTGCCAGCAGTTTAGTACTAGTCTCCTACAATGAGCAGTTCTTC.

At least ten counts were recorded for this clonotype. The CDR3 bases are TGTGCCAGCAGTTTATTTGGGAGCGGGAGTGTGGCAGATACGCAGTATTTT. Translated, it gives CASSLFGSGSVADTQYF. This chain connects TRBV28 to TRBJ2-3; TRBD2 agrees at 8 bases. The V gene end was trimmed by 1 base and the J gene end by 4 bases; junction bases not matched to a gene: 10. The CDR3 contains 17 residues. Germline V gene data show CDR1 as MDHEN and CDR2 as SYDVKM.

The gene calls are TRBV5-1 and TRBJ2-5; no clear D gene. V lost 0 bases and J 5 bases, leaving 11 bases between the germline ends. Germline CDR1 SGHRS, CDR2 YFSETQ. The length of the CDR3 is 14 residues. CDR3 DNA sequence: TGCGCCAGCAGCTTGGAGGGCGGTTTGGAGACCCAGTACTTC. Protein: CASSLEGGLETQYF.

This chain connects TRBV7-8 to TRBJ2-7, with D hard to call. The V end lost 5 bases, the J end lost 0 bases, and 14 bases lay between the germline ends. The CDR3 has 15 residues. Germline V CDR1 and CDR2: SGHVS, FQNEAQ. Here the CDR3 reads CASSPHGKTSYEQYF. For the CDR3, the DNA is TGTGCCAGCAGCCCCCATGGAAAAACCTCCTACGAGCAGTACTTC.

The CDR3 region has the DNA TGTGCCATCAGGGGGACAGGGGCCCGTGGAGAGACCCAGTACTTC. Its translation: CAIRGTGARGETQYF. V is TRBV10-3 and J is TRBJ2-5; TRBD1 matches at 10 bases. The junction had 8 bases not matched to a gene; V was cut back by 6 bases and J by 4 bases. Germline V gives CDR1 ENHRY, CDR2 SYGVKD. The CDR3 is made up of 15 amino acids.

Comments on this clonotype: A read error may explain this, as a much larger clone is one base away. J is TRBJ2-3 and V is TRBV4-2; 8 bases map to TRBD2. With 4 bases clipped from V and 5 bases from J, the junction kept 2 bases outside the gene matches. Germline lookup yields CDR1 LGHNA and CDR2 YNFKEQ. The CDR3 spans 13 residues. The CDR3 DNA sequence: TGTGCCAGCAGCCCGACTAGCGTAGATACGCAGTATTTT. Translation gives CASSPTSVDTQYF.

V and J are TRBV30 and TRBJ2-3, with D uncertain. The CDR3 has 17 amino acids. CDR1 is GTSNPN and CDR2 is SVGIG in the germline V gene (reference sequence). V was cut by 0 bases and J by 2 bases, with 18 bases left in between. The CDR3 loop is CAWSVHASAAFTDTQYF. As DNA, the CDR3 is TGTGCCTGGAGTGTACATGCGTCCGCGGCGTTCACAGATACGCAGTATTTT.